Following are 4 T cell receptor beta chains from one sample sequenced in a study of blood T cell repertoires in COVID-19. The data were produced by immunoSEQ multiplex PCR, yet TCRdb's version contains in-frame clones alone and is incomplete. There are roughly 77,000 clones in the sample; approximately 80% occur only once, and roughly 4.8% lies in the top ten. Sequenced material: peripheral blood. These receptors came from a woman aged 70-85 years with acute or convalescent COVID-19.

The V and J genes are TRBV13 and TRBJ1-2; 8 bases line up with TRBD1. Germline V gives CDR1 PRHDT, CDR2 FYEKMQ (reference sequence). This CDR3 has 15 residues. Trimming cost V 5 bases and J 7 bases; bases outside gene matches: 12. The CDR3 protein is CASSPATGEYRGYTF. DNA of the CDR3: TGTGCCAGCAGCCCCGCGACAGGGGAGTATCGTGGCTACACCTTC.

The CDR3 bases are TGCGCCAGCAGCTTGGATGGGGCTTATGAAAAACTGTTTTTT. Translation gives CASSLDGAYEKLFF. The chain is built from TRBV5-1 and TRBJ1-4, with TRBD1 as a possible D gene (5 bases). The CDR3 consists of 14 residues. Germline CDR1 reads SGHRS; CDR2 reads YFSETQ. Between the trimmed V and J ends, which lost 0 bases and 6 bases, there was a span of 9 bases.

This CDR3 is CASSLAGQGAYYEQYF. In DNA, the CDR3 is TGTGCCAGCAGCTTAGCGGGACAGGGGGCTTACTACGAGCAGTACTTC. The chain links TRBV7-8 to TRBJ2-7; 12 nucleotides agree with TRBD1. The CDR3 covers 16 residues. The germline V gene encodes CDR1 SGHVS and CDR2 FQNEAQ. The J segment lost 3 bases and the V segment lost 0 bases, leaving 3 bases of the junction unmatched.

The chain joins TRBV18 to TRBJ2-7; D is perhaps TRBD1 (6 bases). Germline CDR1 KGHSH, CDR2 LQKENI. Deletions cut 2 bases from V and 2 bases from J, with 10 bases between. CDR3 length: 14 residues. CDR3 nucleotides: TGTGCCAGCTCACCAGCGACAGGCCCCTACGAGCAGTACTTC. Translated: CASSPATGPYEQYF.